One sample yielded the 27 T cell receptor beta chains listed below, sequenced in a study of cytomegalovirus exposure and HLA in healthy donors. The PCR contained 60 Vbeta and 13 Jbeta primers. This table comes from immunoSEQ multiplex PCR, and its TCRdb copy is limited to in-frame clones, with some not included. The sample includes around 210,000 clones, roughly 78% of them seen just once. Input material: PBMCs. These receptor sequences come from a boy aged 5 to 17 in good health and CMV-seronegative.

This clone was picked up a small number of times. The V call is TRBV6-6, the J call TRBJ1-1; perhaps TRBD1 as D (6 bases). The CDR3 covers 14 residues. CDR1 is MNHNY, CDR2 SVGAGI, per germline (reference sequence). V lost 6 bases to trimming and J lost 5 bases, with 16 bases between them. The CDR3 sequence is CASSTEGGVTEAFF. CDR3 sequence (DNA): TGTGCCAGCAGCACTGAAGGGGGTGTAACTGAAGCTTTCTTT.

V usage is TRBV19 and J usage is TRBJ1-1, with TRBD1 matching 9 bases. Germline CDR1 reads LNHDA; CDR2 reads SQIVND (reference sequence). V shed 5 bases, J shed 5 bases, and the junction held 9 bases outside the gene matches. CDR3 length: 15 residues. The CDR3 loop reads CASSRDRDIGTEAFF. The CDR3 DNA sequence: TGTGCCAGTAGTCGGGACAGGGATATCGGAACTGAAGCTTTCTTT.

The V gene is TRBV6-5, the J gene TRBJ2-2; 9 bases fit TRBD1. V trimming: 6 bases; J trimming: 4 bases; junction bases outside the gene matches: 6. CDR1 MNHEY and CDR2 SVGAGI come from the germline V gene. The CDR3 is made up of 15 amino acids. CDR3 loop: CASSRRQGGTGELFF. CDR3 nucleotide sequence: TGTGCCAGCAGCAGAAGACAGGGGGGCACCGGGGAGCTGTTTTTT.

The chain is built from TRBV7-6 and TRBJ1-1; possibly TRBD1 for D (6 bases). CDR3 length: 12 amino acids. From germline, CDR1 is SGHVS and CDR2 FNYEAQ. Trimming shortened V by 5 bases and J by 7 bases, and 11 bases separated the two germline ends. CDR3: CASSPGTNEAFF. DNA for the CDR3: TGTGCCAGCAGCCCCGGGACAAATGAAGCTTTCTTT.

This chain connects TRBV11-3 to TRBJ2-7; 7 positions match TRBD2. V was pared by 5 bases and J by 9 bases, with 13 bases of the junction left unmatched. Germline V CDR1 and CDR2: SGHNT, YENEEA. CDR3 size: 14 residues. The CDR3 sequence is CASSPHEGLSGQYF. Here the CDR3 DNA reads TGTGCCAGCAGCCCCCATGAGGGACTATCAGGGCAGTACTTC.

The chain has TRBV29-1 and TRBJ1-1; maybe TRBD1 (6 bases). The CDR3 totals 17 residues. The ends were cut back, 0 bases at V and 0 bases at J, with 17 bases in the middle. Germline V gives CDR1 SQVTM, CDR2 ANQGSEA. In DNA, the CDR3 is TGCAGCGTTGAAGATCTTCAATGGGGGCTCCTGAACACTGAAGCTTTCTTT. This encodes CSVEDLQWGLLNTEAFF.

The genes are TRBV7-6 and TRBJ2-4; tentatively, D is TRBD2 (6 bases). V lost 8 bases and J 0 bases, leaving 17 bases between the germline ends. The V gene's germline CDR1 is SGHVS and CDR2 FNYEAQ. The CDR3 totals 16 residues. The DNA of the CDR3 is TGTGCCAGCTCCCCGCTAGCGAGATCAGCCAAAAACATTCAGTACTTC. This gives the protein CASSPLARSAKNIQYF.

V and J are TRBV6-1 and TRBJ1-2, with 7 nucleotides matching TRBD1. The V segment lost 2 bases and the J segment 6 bases; nucleotides outside the gene matches: 3. The CDR3 sequence is 13 residues long. Germline lookup yields CDR1 MNHNS and CDR2 SASEGT. The chain's CDR3 is CASSETGANGYTF. In nucleotides, the CDR3 is TGTGCCAGCAGTGAAACAGGGGCGAATGGCTACACCTTC.

The rearrangement uses TRBV2 and TRBJ1-2; D not resolved. Trimming took 7 bases from V and 3 from J, leaving 15 bases between them. The CDR3 consists of 14 residues. The germline CDR1 and CDR2 sequences are SNHLY and FYNNEI. The CDR3 nucleotides read TGTGCCAGCAAGGTTCAGAGGGAGGACTATGGCTACACCTTC. It codes for CASKVQREDYGYTF.

J is TRBJ1-5 and V is TRBV7-6; possibly TRBD1 for D (5 bases). The germline V gene encodes CDR1 SGHVS and CDR2 FNYEAQ. CDR3 size: 16 residues. The V and J ends lost 2 bases and 7 bases respectively, with 18 bases between them. CDR3 bases: TGTGCCAGCAGCTTAACGGGCCCGGGGGGAGCGCAGCCCCAGCATTTT. This translates into CASSLTGPGGAQPQHF.

The rearrangement joins TRBV7-8 to TRBJ1-5; 7 bases map to TRBD1. The CDR3 has 17 residues. The V segment lost 1 base and the J segment 7 bases; nucleotides outside the gene matches: 13. Germline V gene data show CDR1 as SGHVS and CDR2 as FQNEAQ. This CDR3 reads CASSLEGAIAGEQPQHF. The CDR3 region has the DNA TGTGCCAGCAGCTTAGAGGGGGCTATAGCTGGAGAACAGCCCCAGCATTTT.

This rearrangement joins TRBV5-1 to TRBJ2-3, with 7 nucleotides matching TRBD2. J lost 9 bases, V lost 1 base, and 8 bases had no gene match. The CDR3 loop spans 14 amino acids. Germline-derived CDR1 and CDR2 are SGHRS and YFSETQ. The CDR3 region is CASSLWVAGDTQYF. CDR3 DNA: TGCGCCAGCAGCTTGTGGGTGGCGGGAGACACGCAGTATTTT.

Worth noting for this clone: Other DNA sequences in the sample encode the same CDR3. This chain joins TRBV27 and TRBJ1-5; 10 bases map to TRBD1. The length of the CDR3 is 14 residues. Germline values: CDR1 MNHEY, CDR2 SMNVEV (reference sequence). With 9 bases clipped from V and 4 bases from J, the junction kept 6 bases outside the gene matches. CDR3 coding DNA: TGTGCCAGTAGACAGGGGGCCAGTAATCAGCCCCAGCATTTT. It translates to CASRQGASNQPQHF.

The V and J genes are TRBV11-2 and TRBJ2-3; TRBD2 matches 9 bases. The germline CDR1 and CDR2 sequences are SGHAT and FQNNGV. This CDR3 spans 18 amino acids. Losses at the gene ends were 4 bases for V and 6 bases for J; bases not matched to a gene: 17. CDR3 nucleotides: TGTGCCAGCAGCTCCTCCCAAGGGGCGCGGGAGGGCCGGGATACGCAGTATTTT. As protein: CASSSSQGAREGRDTQYF.

The chain is built from TRBV10-3 and TRBJ1-6; D gene unclear. The CDR3 sequence is 13 residues long. Trimming removed 3 bases from V and 7 bases from J, with 7 bases in between. CDR1 ENHRY and CDR2 SYGVKD come from the germline V gene. The DNA for the CDR3 is TGTGCCATCAGTGACACCCTAAATTCACCCCTCCACTTT. It translates to CAISDTLNSPLHF.

The chain joins TRBV11-1 to TRBJ2-1, with TRBD2 as a possible D gene (6 bases). Looked up from germline, CDR1 is SGHAT and CDR2 is FQDESV (reference sequence). The germline V and J ends were trimmed by 5 bases and 7 bases, with 15 bases remaining between them. This CDR3 has 14 residues. CDR3 nucleotide sequence: TGTGCCAGCAGCCGTGTGGGGGGTGGTAATGAGCAGTTCTTC. Encoded protein: CASSRVGGGNEQFF.

The CDR3 DNA follows: TGTGCCAGCAGCTTAGGGGTAGCGGTCACCGACGAGCAGTACTTC. Encoded protein: CASSLGVAVTDEQYF. This chain connects TRBV11-3 to TRBJ2-5; tentatively, D is TRBD2 (6 bases). The better agreement between TRBJ2-7 and the DNA end casts doubt on the J call. Germline values: CDR1 SGHNT, CDR2 YENEEA. This CDR3 contains 15 residues.

V is TRBV7-2 and J is TRBJ1-2; D uncertain. With 3 bases removed from V and 6 bases from J, the gap between germline ends came to 8 bases. Looked up from germline, CDR1 is SGHTA and CDR2 is FQGNSA. The CDR3 covers 12 residues. The CDR3 loop reads CASSFDGDGYTF. As DNA, the CDR3 is TGTGCCAGCAGCTTTGACGGAGATGGCTACACCTTC.

The chain joins TRBV27 to TRBJ2-7; TRBD1 matches 7 bases. Trimming cost V 5 bases and J 0 bases; bases outside gene matches: 13. The CDR3 has 17 residues. CDR1 is MNHEY and CDR2 is SMNVEV in the germline V gene (reference sequence). Here the CDR3 DNA reads TGTGCCAGCAGTCCACCTCGGGGCTGGGACAGCTCCTACGAGCAGTACTTC. Residues: CASSPPRGWDSSYEQYF.

This clone appeared a few times. CDR3 sequence: CASSLRGGEAFF. CDR3 DNA: TGTGCCAGCAGCTTGCGTGGAGGGGAAGCTTTCTTT. The V call is TRBV5-4, the J call TRBJ1-1; no firm D call. Germline V gives CDR1 SGHNT, CDR2 YYREEE (reference sequence). The CDR3 sequence is 12 residues long. The ends were cut back, 1 base at V and 8 bases at J, with 9 bases in the middle.

In DNA form, the CDR3 reads TGTGCCTGGAGTTACTCAGGGGTTACTGAAGCTTTCTTT. Encoded protein: CAWSYSGVTEAFF. The V gene is TRBV30, the J gene TRBJ1-1; D is perhaps TRBD1 (6 bases). Germline V gene data show CDR1 as GTSNPN and CDR2 as SVGIG (reference sequence). The CDR3 totals 13 residues. V lost 2 bases and J lost 5, with 12 bases in between.

This rearrangement joins TRBV10-1 to TRBJ1-2; D might be TRBD1 (5 bases). V lost 3 bases, J lost 5 bases, and 10 bases lay in between. The CDR3 spans 13 residues. Germline-derived CDR1 and CDR2 are WNHNN and SYGVQD (reference sequence). CDR3 DNA sequence: TGCGCCAGCAGTGAACCGGGGGGGTATGGCTACACCTTC. It translates to CASSEPGGYGYTF.

The DNA for the CDR3 is TGTGCCAGCAGCTTATCAGTAGATACGCAGTATTTT. Translation: CASSLSVDTQYF. The chain carries TRBV11-2 and TRBJ2-3; D gene ambiguous. This CDR3 is 12 amino acids long. CDR1 and CDR2 (germline): SGHAT, FQNNGV. Trimming left V 2 bases short and J 5 bases short, with 5 bases between.

The gene calls are TRBV23-1 and TRBJ1-3; the D gene is possibly TRBD1 (5 bases). TRBV23-1 falls under the ORF class, with uncertain function. The CDR3 has 21 amino acids. The V gene lost 4 bases and the J gene lost 0 bases, with 28 bases spanning the gap. The CDR3 DNA follows: TGCGCCAGCAGTCGACCCACGGAGGGCAGGGTAGGGCCCAGCTCTGGAAACACCATATATTTT. Encoded protein: CASSRPTEGRVGPSSGNTIYF.

The chain uses TRBV5-1 and TRBJ1-3, with unresolved D. V was cut by 1 base and J by 6 bases, with 14 bases left in between. From germline, CDR1 is SGHRS and CDR2 YFSETQ. CDR3 length equals 15 residues. CDR3 sequence (DNA): TGCGCCAGCAGCTTGTTCGGGGATTGGGCAAACACCATATATTTT. It translates to CASSLFGDWANTIYF.

The rearrangement uses TRBV11-2 and TRBJ2-4; D might be TRBD2 (6 bases). The CDR3 contains 16 residues. CDR1 and CDR2 from the germline V gene are SGHAT and FQNNGV. V was cut by 0 bases and J by 7 bases, with 16 bases left in between. The DNA of the CDR3 is TGTGCCAGCAGCTTAGACCAGGGACTGAGGGGCAACATTCAGTACTTC. It is translated as CASSLDQGLRGNIQYF.

The chain employs TRBV9 and TRBJ1-5; 8 nucleotides agree with TRBD1. The CDR3 totals 15 residues. Germline lookup yields CDR1 SGDLS and CDR2 YYNGEE. Losses at the gene ends were 0 bases for V and 5 bases for J; bases not matched to a gene: 4. The DNA of the CDR3 is TGTGCCAGCAGCGTAGAGGGACAGGCTGATCAGCCCCAGCATTTT. Its protein product is CASSVEGQADQPQHF. Filled out from reference TRBV9 and TRBJ1-5, the complete variable domain reads DSGVTQTPKHLITATGQRVTLRCSPRSGDLSVYWYQQSLDQGLQFLIQYYNGEERAKGNILERFSAQQFPDLHSELNLSSLELGDSALYFCASSVEGQADQPQHFGDGTRLSIL.